This TCR beta chain was observed in a study of OX40 agonist ivuxolimab in advanced cancers. Study summary: Participants could have had prior anti-PD-1, anti-PD-L1 or anti-CTLA-4 therapy, and 40% had some.

Trimming removed 5 bases from V and 7 bases from J, with 15 bases in between. Germline V CDR1 and CDR2: LNHDA, SQIVND (reference sequence). This CDR3 region has 13 residues. TCRdb's copy holds only in-frame clones and misses some; the assay was immunoSEQ multiplex PCR. Among approximately 74,000 clones, around nine tenths were seen once, and the ten largest hold under 7.5%. The source was CD4+ or CD8+ T cells sorted from blood, collected in a trial of the OX40 agonist ivuxolimab. This chain joins TRBV19 and TRBJ2-7; D is possibly TRBD1 or TRBD2 (6 bases each). The TCR sequence derives from an adult with an advanced solid tumor such as melanoma, head and neck, liver or kidney cancer. Here the CDR3 DNA reads TGTGCCAGTAGTCTATCGGGGGCGAGGGAGCAGTACTTC. Its translation: CASSLSGAREQYF. Full variable domain (rest looked up from reference TRBV19 and TRBJ2-7): DGGITQSPKYLFRKEGQNVTLSCEQNLNHDAMYWYRQDPGQGLRLIYYSQIVNDFQKGDIAEGYSVSREKKESFPLTVTSAQKNPTAFYLCASSLSGAREQYFGPGTRLTVT.